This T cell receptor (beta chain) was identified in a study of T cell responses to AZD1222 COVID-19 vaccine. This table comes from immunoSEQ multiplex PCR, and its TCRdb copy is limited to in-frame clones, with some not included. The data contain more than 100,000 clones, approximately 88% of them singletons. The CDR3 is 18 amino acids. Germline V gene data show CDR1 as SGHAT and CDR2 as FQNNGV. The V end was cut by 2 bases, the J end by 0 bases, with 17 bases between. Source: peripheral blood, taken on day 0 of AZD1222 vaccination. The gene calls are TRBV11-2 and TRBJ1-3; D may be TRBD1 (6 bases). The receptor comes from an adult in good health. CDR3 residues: CASSLMGHLPYSGNTIYF. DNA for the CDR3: TGTGCCAGCAGCTTAATGGGACACCTTCCATACTCTGGAAACACCATATATTTT.